This T cell receptor (beta chain) was obtained from a study of T-cell memory formation after mild COVID-19. The CDR3 runs to 14 residues. CDR1 and CDR2 (germline): SGDLS, YYNGEE. Unmatched junction bases numbered 5, after V lost 6 bases and J lost 8 bases. TCRdb re-called the 5' RACE reads through MiXCR, storing one row per CDR3 protein. This repertoire shows 200,000 to 300,000 distinct CDR3 sequences, 16% found once; its top ten account for 22%. A few counts support this clonotype. The sequenced sample was PBMCs or a T cell subset sorted from them (not recorded which). The sequence was obtained from a man younger than 35 who had mild COVID-19 (a few samples of this study predate the infection). Cell type and time point are not known. This chain connects TRBV9 to TRBJ1-6; 10 positions agree with TRBD1. CDR3 region: CASKPGTGDSPLHF. The CDR3 DNA reads TGTGCCAGCAAGCCGGGGACAGGGGATTCACCCCTCCACTTT.